This TCR beta chain was observed in a study of cytomegalovirus exposure and HLA in healthy donors. Overall study results and limits: There were reportedly fewer N-insertions in an Asian-associated ancestry cluster than the approximately 670-donor mean, in a later analysis. Likely technical artifact: a cluster of highly shared sequence variants. HLA alleles were associated with around 17,000 TCR beta sequences in a later analysis at 0.05 false discovery rate.

About this clone itself: Its antigen is unidentified.

Germline values: CDR1 MDHEN, CDR2 SYDVKM. V dropped 2 bases and J dropped 8 bases, with 16 bases sitting between them. CDR3 length equals 15 residues. This PCR relied on a set of 60 Vbeta primers and 13 Jbeta primers. Method: immunoSEQ multiplex PCR; TCRdb's copy keeps in-frame clones and lacks some. The table has over 110,000 clones, approximately 82% seen once. Specimen: PBMCs. The rearrangement links TRBV28 to TRBJ2-1; D remains unclear. The clonotype comes from a woman aged 60-70 years in good health and CMV-seropositive. The CDR3 bases are TGTGCCAGCAGTTTAATGCAGGCACCAGCTGATGAGCAGTTCTTC. It translates to CASSLMQAPADEQFF.